What follows are 17 T cell receptor beta chains derived from one specimen sequenced in a study of cytomegalovirus exposure and HLA in healthy donors. The study ran its PCR with 60 Vbeta and 13 Jbeta primers. Data came from immunoSEQ multiplex PCR; TCRdb stores just in-frame clones and leaves some out. The table includes 150,000 to 200,000 clones, about 81% detected once. The sample taken for sequencing was PBMCs. The receptor set was obtained from a girl aged 2 to 10 in good health and CMV-seropositive.

For the CDR3, the DNA is TGTGCCAGCAGCTTAACCAAGGGGCGGACGAATCAGCCCCAGCATTTT. Amino acid sequence: CASSLTKGRTNQPQHF. The rearrangement joins TRBV28 to TRBJ1-5; D is perhaps TRBD1 (5 bases). V was cut by 6 bases and J by 4 bases, with 19 bases left in between. The CDR3 sequence is 16 residues long. Per germline, CDR1 MDHEN and CDR2 SYDVKM.

This chain uses TRBV30 with TRBJ1-2; D is perhaps TRBD1 (5 bases). The V end lost 5 bases, the J end lost 3 bases, and 19 bases lay between the germline ends. This CDR3 contains 15 residues. Germline values: CDR1 GTSNPN, CDR2 SVGIG (reference sequence). The CDR3 region has the DNA TGTGCCTGGTCTACCCTCGGGGGGGTAGACTATGGCTACACCTTC. Amino acids: CAWSTLGGVDYGYTF.

V and J are TRBV28 and TRBJ1-2; no clear D. This CDR3 is built from 12 residues. V shed 6 bases and J shed 9 bases, with 14 bases lying between them. Germline values: CDR1 MDHEN, CDR2 SYDVKM. The CDR3 reads CASSLGGRSYTF. The CDR3 bases are TGTGCCAGCAGCCTCGGCGGGCGAAGCTACACCTTC.

The chain combines TRBV5-4 with TRBJ1-2, with 7 bases matching TRBD1. This CDR3 has 15 residues. V lost 3 bases, J lost 0 bases, and 5 bases stayed unmatched. The germline V gene has CDR1 SGHNT and CDR2 YYREEE (reference sequence). The chain's CDR3 is CASSWLGQPNYGYTF. The DNA of the CDR3 is TGTGCCAGCAGCTGGTTGGGACAGCCTAACTATGGCTACACCTTC.

The chain is built from TRBV15 and TRBJ1-2; D uncertain. There are 13 residues in the CDR3. From germline, CDR1 is LNHNV and CDR2 YYDKDF (reference sequence). V was cut by 5 bases and J by 1 base, with 8 bases left in between. The CDR3 reads CATSSNGNYGYTF. Written as DNA, the CDR3 is TGTGCCACCAGCTCGAACGGTAACTATGGCTACACCTTC.

The rearrangement uses TRBV11-2 and TRBJ1-1; 8 positions match TRBD1. CDR3 size: 14 residues. Germline CDR1 is SGHAT and CDR2 is FQNNGV. The V gene end was trimmed by 3 bases and the J gene end by 4 bases; junction bases not matched to a gene: 4. The CDR3 protein is CASSFRQGSTEAFF. The CDR3 DNA follows: TGTGCCAGCAGCTTTCGACAGGGGAGCACTGAAGCTTTCTTT.

This chain links TRBV7-3 with TRBJ2-1; weak D call: TRBD1 (5 bases). CDR1 SGHTA and CDR2 FQGTGA come from the germline V gene. The CDR3 is made up of 15 amino acids. V shed 5 bases and J shed 4 bases, with 15 bases lying between them. CDR3 amino acids: CASSADSQLYNEQFF. Here the CDR3 DNA reads TGTGCCAGCAGCGCCGACAGTCAACTATACAATGAGCAGTTCTTC.

The V gene is TRBV27, the J gene TRBJ2-7; D gene unclear. Germline V CDR1 and CDR2: MNHEY, SMNVEV (reference sequence). The CDR3 is 11 residues long. Trimming took off 4 bases at V and 6 bases at J, with 7 bases between the two ends. The CDR3 loop is CASSYGIEQYF. CDR3 coding DNA: TGTGCCAGCAGTTATGGCATCGAGCAGTACTTC.

The chain links TRBV27 to TRBJ2-1, with D tentatively TRBD2 (5 bases). This CDR3 region has 14 residues. The V and J ends lost 7 bases and 7 bases respectively, with 17 bases between them. Per the germline V gene, CDR1 is MNHEY and CDR2 is SMNVEV (reference sequence). CDR3 in DNA: TGTGCCAGCACGCTGACTCCGCGGGTTAATGAGCAGTTCTTC. Encoded protein: CASTLTPRVNEQFF.

This clone was found a few times. This chain's CDR3 is CASSMTSGRVEETQYF. CDR3 DNA: TGTGCCAGCAGCATGACTAGCGGGAGGGTTGAGGAGACCCAGTACTTC. This sequence joins TRBV11-2 and TRBJ2-5; 14 bases align to TRBD2. The CDR3 spans 16 residues. Germline V gene lookup returns CDR1 SGHAT and CDR2 FQNNGV. V trimming: 5 bases; J trimming: 5 bases; junction bases outside the gene matches: 7. Combining the CDR3 with reference TRBV11-2 and TRBJ2-5 gives the whole variable domain EAGVAQSPRYKIIEKRQSVAFWCNPISGHATLYWYQQILGQGPKLLIQFQNNGVVDDSQLPKDRFSAERLKGVDSTLKIQPAKLEDSAVYLCASSMTSGRVEETQYFGPGTRLLVL.

The chain employs TRBV7-2 and TRBJ2-7; TRBD1 is a possible D gene (5 bases). The V gene lost 4 bases and the J gene lost 4 bases, with 8 bases spanning the gap. Germline V gene sequence: CDR1 SGHTA, CDR2 FQGNSA. The length of the CDR3 is 12 residues. The CDR3 nucleotides are TGTGCCAGCAGCTCTCAGGGTTACGAGCAGTACTTC. Translation gives CASSSQGYEQYF.

This chain links TRBV30 with TRBJ1-3; D is possibly TRBD1 (5 bases). CDR3 size: 13 residues. Germline V gene sequence: CDR1 GTSNPN, CDR2 SVGIG (reference sequence). The V and J ends lost 0 bases and 2 bases respectively, with 5 bases between them. The CDR3 bases are TGTGCCTGGAGTGTAGGGGCTGGAAACACCATATATTTT. This sequence encodes CAWSVGAGNTIYF.

The chain couples TRBV15 to TRBJ1-5; D is ambiguous. Between the trimmed V and J ends, which lost 0 bases and 8 bases, there was a span of 5 bases. Germline V gives CDR1 LNHNV, CDR2 YYDKDF (reference sequence). The CDR3 contains 12 residues. The CDR3 sequence: CATSRDREPQHF. CDR3 DNA: TGTGCCACCAGCAGAGATCGAGAGCCCCAGCATTTT.

The gene calls are TRBV5-1 and TRBJ1-1; perhaps TRBD1 as D (6 bases). The germline V and J ends were trimmed by 5 bases and 4 bases, with 21 bases remaining between them. CDR1 and CDR2 (germline): SGHRS, YFSETQ. The CDR3 length is 16 residues. The CDR3 DNA is TGCGCCAGCAGTCAAACCCCACAGGGTGGTTCCACTGAAGCTTTCTTT. It codes for CASSQTPQGGSTEAFF.

This rearrangement joins TRBV30 to TRBJ2-4; TRBD2 is a possible D gene (5 bases). The CDR3 is 14 amino acids. CDR1 is GTSNPN and CDR2 is SVGIG in the germline V gene (reference sequence). Trimming removed 1 base at V and 1 base at J, with 8 bases between. The CDR3 nucleotides read TGTGCCTGGAGTGGGGAGATGGCCAAAAACATTCAGTACTTC. Its protein is CAWSGEMAKNIQYF. Full variable domain (remainder filled in from reference TRBV30 and TRBJ2-4): SQTIHQWPATLVQPVGSPLSLECTVEGTSNPNLYWYRQAAGRGLQLLFYSVGIGQISSEVPQNLSASRPQDRQFILSSKKLLLSDSGFYLCAWSGEMAKNIQYFGAGTRLSVL.

This clone was detected a few times. V is TRBV29-1 and J is TRBJ1-1; D unclear. This CDR3 has 12 residues. Germline-derived CDR1 and CDR2 are SQVTM and ANQGSEA. The V end lost 6 bases, the J end lost 1 base, and 9 bases lay between the germline ends. The CDR3 is CSVRQGNTEAFF. For the CDR3, the DNA is TGCAGCGTCCGACAAGGGAACACTGAAGCTTTCTTT.

The chain carries TRBV13 and TRBJ2-5, with 16 bases lining up with TRBD2. Trimming removed 4 bases from V and 3 bases from J; junction bases left unmatched: 8. This CDR3 region has 18 residues. The germline V gene has CDR1 PRHDT and CDR2 FYEKMQ (reference sequence). CDR3 region: CASSSPGLAGGPEETQYF. The CDR3 DNA follows: TGTGCCAGCAGCTCGCCGGGACTAGCGGGAGGGCCGGAAGAGACCCAGTACTTC.